A selection of T cell receptor beta chains follows, all from one sample in a study of T cell responses to AZD1222 COVID-19 vaccine. TCRdb's table, derived via immunoSEQ multiplex PCR, lists solely in-frame clones and lacks some. This sample has 130,000 or so clones, with about 82% found just once. The specimen was peripheral blood, collected 28 days after the second dose of the MenACWY control vaccine. Receptors originate from an adult who received the MenACWY meningococcal vaccine as a control. CDR3s include the opening cysteine and the closing phenylalanine or tryptophan. The D gene is left open where the match is weak. The size field is filled for only some rows; it gives once, few, many or a size class.

>NA|NA|TRBJ2-2|TRBV29-1
CSVGGLANTGELFF
TGCAGCGTTGGGGGACTGGCGAACACCGGGGAGCTGTTTTTT
>TRBD2|NA|TRBJ2-1|TRBV5-8
CASSVGLAGVGTEQFF
TGTGCCAGCAGCGTGGGACTAGCGGGAGTGGGTACTGAGCAGTTCTTC
>TRBD2|NA|TRBJ2-2|TRBV4-2
CASSQVSRSGGRTGELFF
TGTGCCAGCAGCCAAGTCTCCCGCAGCGGGGGGCGCACCGGGGAGCTGTTTTTT
>TRBD2|NA|TRBJ2-7|TRBV14
CASSSGAGGTYEQYF
TGTGCCAGCAGCTCGGGGGCGGGAGGTACCTACGAGCAGTACTTC
>NA|NA|TRBJ1-1|TRBV6-1
CASSEARRSEAFF
TGTGCCAGCAGTGAAGCGCGGAGATCTGAAGCTTTCTTT
>TRBD1|NA|TRBJ2-3|TRBV6-1
CASSDRTGMGFTDTQYF
TGTGCCAGCAGTGACAGGACAGGAATGGGCTTCACAGATACGCAGTATTTT
>TRBD1|NA|TRBJ1-2|TRBV6-6
CAARDRVVADGYTF
TGTGCCGCGAGGGACAGGGTGGTCGCTGATGGCTACACCTTC
>TRBD1|NA|TRBJ1-3|TRBV24-1
CAIRGQGGNTIYF
TGTGCCATAAGGGGACAGGGGGGAAACACCATATATTTT
>TRBD1|NA|TRBJ2-3|TRBV25-1
CASSTGGGGTQYF
TGTGCCAGCTCGACAGGGGGCGGGGGTACGCAGTATTTT
>NA|NA|TRBJ1-3|TRBV12-3/TRBV12-4
CASSFLLGNTIYF
TGTGCCAGCAGTTTCCTCCTAGGAAACACCATATATTTT
>NA|NA|TRBJ1-1|TRBV11-2
CASSLDPVTPQAFF
TGTGCCAGCAGCTTAGATCCCGTAACCCCCCAAGCTTTCTTT
>TRBD1|NA|TRBJ2-5|TRBV23-1
CASERCTGAGWETQYF
TGCGCCAGCGAGAGGTGCACAGGGGCCGGGTGGGAGACCCAGTACTTC
>NA|NA|TRBJ2-1|TRBV15
CATSRDSWELPYNEQFF
TGTGCCACCAGCAGAGATAGCTGGGAGTTGCCCTACAATGAGCAGTTCTTC
>NA|NA|TRBJ2-1|TRBV9
CASSASLAWTGEQFF
TGTGCCAGCAGCGCTTCACTAGCCTGGACAGGCGAGCAGTTCTTC
>TRBD1|NA|TRBJ1-2|TRBV14
CASSRDRNHYGYTF
TGTGCCAGCAGTCGGGACAGGAACCACTATGGCTACACCTTC
>TRBD2|few|TRBJ2-1|TRBV24-1
CATSDPGLAGGGYNEQFF
TGTGCCACCAGTGATCCGGGACTAGCGGGAGGGGGTTACAATGAGCAGTTCTTC
>NA|NA|TRBJ2-2|TRBV3-1/TRBV3-2
CASETVSTGELFF
TGTGCCAGCGAAACCGTGAGCACCGGGGAGCTGTTTTTT
>NA|NA|TRBJ1-1|TRBV11-2
CASSPGRRGNTEAFF
TGTGCCAGCAGCCCCGGTAGGCGTGGGAACACTGAAGCTTTCTTT
>TRBD2|NA|TRBJ2-1|TRBV7-9
CASSPSGASYNEQFF
TGTGCCAGCAGCCCGAGCGGGGCCTCCTACAATGAGCAGTTCTTC
>NA|NA|TRBJ1-3|TRBV6-1
CASSDRISGNTIYF
TGTGCCAGCAGTGATCGGATCTCTGGAAACACCATATATTTT
>TRBD2|NA|TRBJ2-1|TRBV5-4
CASSGGEGPLYEQFF
TGTGCCAGCAGCGGGGGGGAGGGGCCTTTGTATGAGCAGTTCTTC
>NA|NA|TRBJ1-1|TRBV6-5
CASSYSLGGEAFF
TGTGCCAGCAGTTACTCTTTAGGGGGTGAAGCTTTCTTT
>NA|NA|TRBJ2-7|TRBV11-2
CASSFGEAYEQYF
TGTGCCAGCAGCTTCGGCGAGGCCTACGAGCAGTACTTC
>NA|NA|TRBJ1-2|TRBV19
CASSIDHGYRVYGYTF
TGTGCCAGTAGTATAGATCATGGGTACAGGGTCTATGGCTACACCTTC
>TRBD1|NA|TRBJ1-2|TRBV5-5
CASSSPGTEYGYTF
TGTGCCAGCAGCTCCCCCGGGACAGAATATGGCTACACCTTC
>TRBD1|NA|TRBJ1-2|TRBV2
CASSEFAGQNYGYTF
TGTGCCAGCAGTGAATTTGCGGGACAGAACTATGGCTACACCTTC
>NA|NA|TRBJ2-7|TRBV29-1
CSVEGRGGDEQYF
TGCAGCGTTGAAGGGAGAGGGGGAGACGAGCAGTACTTC
>NA|few|TRBJ1-3|TRBV4-1
CASSQGSSAGRSGNTIYF
TGCGCCAGCAGCCAAGGGTCATCGGCGGGCAGGTCTGGAAACACCATATATTTT
>NA|NA|TRBJ1-6|TRBV10-3
CASQGAPSYNSPLHF
TGTGCCTCCCAGGGAGCTCCCTCCTATAATTCACCCCTCCACTTT
>NA|once|TRBJ1-1|TRBV20-1
CSASGDLNTEAFF
TGCAGTGCTAGTGGGGATTTGAACACTGAAGCTTTCTTT
>TRBD1|NA|TRBJ1-2|TRBV30
CAWSPPDRVAGYTF
TGTGCCTGGAGTCCTCCGGACAGGGTAGCGGGCTACACCTTC
>NA|NA|TRBJ1-2|TRBV3-1/TRBV3-2
CASCISGVNGYTF
TGTGCCAGCTGCATCTCAGGGGTTAATGGCTACACCTTC
>TRBD1|NA|TRBJ2-7|TRBV27
CASSSQREWRQGTYEQYF
TGTGCCAGCAGTTCCCAGAGGGAGTGGCGACAGGGGACCTACGAGCAGTACTTC
>NA|few|TRBJ2-1|TRBV7-2
CASSSRQGGDEQFF
TGTGCCAGCAGCTCCCGACAGGGAGGCGATGAGCAGTTCTTC
>NA|NA|TRBJ1-4|TRBV5-1
CASSLIPGGPNEKLFF
TGCGCCAGCAGCTTGATCCCCGGGGGCCCTAATGAAAAACTGTTTTTT
>TRBD2|NA|TRBJ2-3|TRBV4-1
CASSQAFLAGGLNTQYF
TGCGCCAGCAGCCAGGCCTTCCTAGCGGGAGGTTTAAATACGCAGTATTTT
>NA|NA|TRBJ2-2|TRBV28
CASSPEGQYTGELFF
TGTGCCAGCAGTCCGGAAGGACAGTACACCGGGGAGCTGTTTTTT
>NA|NA|TRBJ2-1|TRBV3-1/TRBV3-2
CASSQDQNFGEQFF
TGTGCCAGCAGCCAAGATCAAAACTTTGGGGAGCAGTTCTTC
>NA|few|TRBJ1-5|TRBV12-3/TRBV12-4
CASSLQGDQPQHF
TGTGCCAGCAGTTTGCAGGGAGATCAGCCCCAGCATTTT
>NA|NA|TRBJ2-4|TRBV11-3
CASSLDGILAKNIQYF
TGTGCCAGCAGCTTAGACGGGATTCTAGCCAAAAACATTCAGTACTTC
>NA|NA|TRBJ1-5|TRBV28
CASSLGGLGQPQHF
TGTGCCAGCAGTTTGGGTGGGCTAGGACAGCCCCAGCATTTT
>NA|NA|TRBJ2-7|TRBV5-1
CASSSGFLSYEQYF
TGCGCCAGCAGCTCGGGCTTCCTCTCCTACGAGCAGTACTTC
>TRBD2|NA|TRBJ2-2|TRBV3-1/TRBV3-2
CASSQDRTAGGYTGELFF
TGTGCCAGCAGCCAAGATAGGACAGCGGGGGGATACACCGGGGAGCTGTTTTTT
>NA|NA|TRBJ2-5|TRBV14
CASSQDIVETQYF
TGTGCCAGCAGCCAAGACATCGTCGAGACCCAGTACTTC